The entry below gives a single T cell receptor beta chain sequence along with its context. No cognate antigen has been identified for it. The record has no base qualities; no much larger clone is one base away. The V end gives up 6 bases and the J end 4 bases, leaving 1 base in the junction not matched to a gene. The germline V gene (reference sequence) provides CDR1 LNHNV and CDR2 YYDKDF. The CDR3 measures 13 amino acids from cysteine to phenylalanine. Only the CDR3 DNA is retained, 39 bases long and in frame from the first base. Libraries were made using the immunoSEQ multiplex PCR assay. On the study's bioinformatics: A statistical classification framework was built to diagnose cytomegalovirus status from the catalog of TCR beta chain sequences. Imported from immuneACCESS, the table was reduced by TCRdb to in-frame sequences with V and J called. These copies leave out some clones; in studies compared against another copy, an unresolved V gene accounts for under half, and the cause of the remainder is not known. V and J calls and clone size follow that table, whereas D and trimming were derived from the DNA. The sample includes tens of thousands of clones, with about nine tenths observed a single time. Of the sample, about 3% falls within the top ten clones.

The donors were included in the validation cohort of 120 subjects, a group kept apart from the roughly 700-subject first cohort. This sample is drawn from a study of cytomegalovirus exposure and HLA in healthy donors (dated by TCRdb to 2016 to 2017). Regarding the study in general: The 650 to 800 repertoires of the first cohort and the 110 or so validation repertoires were produced on the same platform, according to a later analysis. High-throughput TCR immunosequencing, statistical association of individual TCRs with disease status, and machine learning were combined to predict cytomegalovirus infection status. The study was designed to test whether signatures of past pathogen exposure could be identified by cataloging public T cell receptors. A separate validation cohort of more than 100 different subjects was used in addition to the 666-subject first cohort. Study-wide conclusions, independent of this receptor: It was suggested by the authors that the approach could potentially be generalized to other disease states and immunological phenotypes. The validation cohort had no HLA typing available for a later analysis, so co-occurrence within that cohort was assessed over all 120 or so repertoires. In vitro tests confirmed that a few of the cytomegalovirus-associated TCR beta chains recognize cytomegalovirus antigens. Across donors, most TCR sequences were observed very rarely, whereas some public TCRs were present in many individuals. The study gave a list of some 150 TCR beta chains associated with cytomegalovirus. Of the cluster scores, roughly 93% were above 0 in a later analysis, which found that TCRs clustered in the first cohort also tended to co-occur in the 120 validation repertoires. Cytomegalovirus status was reported to be diagnosed by the classifier with high specificity and sensitivity in both the original and validation cohorts.

The V and J genes are TRBV15 and TRBJ2-3, with 10 central nucleotides matching TRBD1. Sequencing was carried out using PBMCs. The TCR sequence derives from a man aged 18 to 29 in good health and CMV-seronegative. The CDR3: CATRTGGADTQYF. The DNA sequence is as follows: TGTGCCACCAGGACAGGGGGCGCAGATACGCAGTATTTT. Where the CDR3 stops, the reference TRBV15 and TRBJ2-3 genes take over; the full variable domain is DAMVIQNPRYQVTQFGKPVTLSCSQTLNHNVMYWYQQKSSQAPKLLFHYYDKDFNNEADTPDNFQSRRPNTSFCFLDIRSPGLGDTAMYLCATRTGGADTQYFGPGTRLTVL.